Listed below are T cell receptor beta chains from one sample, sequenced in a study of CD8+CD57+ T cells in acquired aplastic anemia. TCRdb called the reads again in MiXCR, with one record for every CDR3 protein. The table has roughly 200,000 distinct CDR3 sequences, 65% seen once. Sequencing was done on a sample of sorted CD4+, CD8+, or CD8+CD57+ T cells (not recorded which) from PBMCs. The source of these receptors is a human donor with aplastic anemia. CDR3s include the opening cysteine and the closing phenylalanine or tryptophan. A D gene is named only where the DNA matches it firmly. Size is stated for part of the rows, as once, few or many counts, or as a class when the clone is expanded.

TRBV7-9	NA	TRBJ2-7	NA	CASSVYRDTSYEQYF	TGTGCCAGCAGCGTATACCGGGACACCTCCTACGAGCAGTACTTC
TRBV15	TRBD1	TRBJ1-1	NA	CATSRLTGAAEAFF	TGTGCCACCAGCAGACTTACAGGGGCCGCTGAAGCTTTCTTT
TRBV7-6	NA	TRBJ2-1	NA	CASSLSGSSYNEQFF	TGTGCCAGCAGCCTTAGCGGCAGCTCCTACAATGAGCAGTTCTTC
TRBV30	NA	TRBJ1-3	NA	CAWSVADGPGHSGNTIYF	TGTGCCTGGAGTGTAGCCGACGGACCGGGTCACTCTGGAAACACCATATATTTT
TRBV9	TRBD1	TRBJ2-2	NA	CASTGQGWAGELFF	TGTGCCAGCACGGGACAGGGGTGGGCCGGGGAGCTGTTTTTT
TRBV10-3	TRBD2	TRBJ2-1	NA	CASSSGVSYNEQFF	TGTGCCAGTTCTAGCGGGGTCTCCTACAATGAGCAGTTCTTC
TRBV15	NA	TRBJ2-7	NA	CASSVRAAMGSSYEQYF	TGTGCCAGCAGCGTCCGGGCCGCCATGGGGAGCTCCTACGAGCAGTACTTC
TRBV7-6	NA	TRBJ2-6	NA	CASSLAWGTGANVLTF	TGTGCCAGCAGCTTAGCCTGGGGCACCGGGGCCAACGTCCTGACTTTC
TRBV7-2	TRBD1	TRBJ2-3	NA	CASSQQGGTDTQYF	TGTGCCAGCAGCCAGCAGGGGGGCACAGATACGCAGTATTTT
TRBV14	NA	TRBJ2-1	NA	CASSQVAISSYNERFF	TGTGCCAGCAGCCAAGTCGCTATTAGCTCCTACAATGAGCGGTTCTTC
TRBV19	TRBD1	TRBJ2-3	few	CASSMTGATDTQYF	TGTGCCAGTAGTATGACAGGGGCCACAGATACGCAGTATTTT
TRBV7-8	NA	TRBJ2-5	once	CASSLARGAEAQYF	TGTGCCAGCAGCTTAGCTCGGGGGGCAGAGGCCCAGTACTTC
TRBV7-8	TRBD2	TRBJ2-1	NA	CASGLAGAPYNEQFF	TGTGCCAGCGGCCTAGCGGGAGCTCCCTACAATGAGCAGTTCTTC
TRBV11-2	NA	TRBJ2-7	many	CASSLGGQSYEQYF	TGTGCCAGCAGCTTAGGTGGGCAGTCCTACGAGCAGTACTTC
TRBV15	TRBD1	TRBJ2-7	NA	CATSRPFPGQGYPYEQYF	TGTGCCACCAGCAGACCATTTCCGGGACAGGGGTATCCCTACGAGCAGTACTTC
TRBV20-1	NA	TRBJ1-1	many	CSARDGRGDTEAFF	TGCAGTGCTAGAGATGGGAGGGGGGACACTGAAGCTTTCTTT
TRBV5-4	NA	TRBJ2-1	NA	CASGLQGRSEQFF	TGTGCCAGCGGATTACAGGGGAGGAGTGAGCAGTTCTTC
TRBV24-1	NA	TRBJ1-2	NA	CATSDAKHPPSHGYTF	TGTGCCACCAGTGATGCGAAACACCCTCCCAGTCATGGCTACACCTTC
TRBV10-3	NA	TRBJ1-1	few	CAMRRNDGTEAFF	TGTGCCATGAGACGGAACGATGGGACTGAAGCTTTCTTT
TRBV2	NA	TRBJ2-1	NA	CASSQEGMLTNEQFF	TGTGCCAGCAGCCAAGAAGGGATGTTGACCAATGAGCAGTTCTTC
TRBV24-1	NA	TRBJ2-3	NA	CATSGVAGPGDTQYF	TGTGCCACCAGTGGGGTTGCGGGACCCGGGGATACGCAGTATTTT
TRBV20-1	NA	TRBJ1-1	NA	CSARADTEAFF	TGCAGTGCTAGGGCCGACACTGAAGCTTTCTTT
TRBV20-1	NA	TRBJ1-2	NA	CSARVERDGYTF	TGCAGTGCTAGAGTGGAAAGGGACGGCTACACCTTC
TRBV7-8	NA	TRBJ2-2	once	CASTPRPGELFF	TGTGCCAGCACCCCGAGGCCCGGGGAGCTGTTTTTT
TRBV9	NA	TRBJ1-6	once	CASSVRGGGNSPLHF	TGTGCCAGCAGCGTAAGGGGAGGCGGTAATTCACCCCTCCACTTT
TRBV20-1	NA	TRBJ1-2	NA	CSARDGNVFYGYTF	TGCAGTGCTAGAGATGGAAACGTTTTCTATGGCTACACCTTC
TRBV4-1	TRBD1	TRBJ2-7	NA	CASSQVTGTGSEQYF	TGCGCCAGCAGCCAAGTGACCGGGACAGGGTCCGAGCAGTACTTC
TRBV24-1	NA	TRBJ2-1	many	CATSDFGVPEQFF	TGTGCCACCAGTGATTTTGGGGTACCTGAGCAGTTCTTC
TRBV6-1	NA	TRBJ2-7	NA	CATKTGSYEQYF	TGTGCCACAAAGACAGGTTCCTACGAGCAGTACTTC
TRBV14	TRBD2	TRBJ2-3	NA	CASSPGTSGGTDTQYF	TGTGCCAGCAGCCCCGGGACTAGCGGGGGAACAGATACGCAGTATTTT
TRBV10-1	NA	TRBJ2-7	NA	CASSESIDRSHEQYF	TGCGCCAGCAGTGAGTCTATAGACAGGTCCCACGAGCAGTACTTC
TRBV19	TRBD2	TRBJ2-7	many	CASSARGVTYYEQYF	TGTGCCAGTAGTGCACGGGGGGTTACTTACTACGAGCAGTACTTC
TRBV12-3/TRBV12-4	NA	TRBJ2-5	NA	CASSPSVRETQYF	TGTGCCAGCAGCCCATCGGTTCGGGAGACCCAGTACTTC
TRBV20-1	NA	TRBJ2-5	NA	CSASTRETQYF	TGCAGTGCTTCGACTCGTGAGACCCAGTACTTC
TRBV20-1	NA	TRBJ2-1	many	CSARGQVSYNEQFF	TGCAGTGCTAGAGGACAGGTTAGCTACAATGAGCAGTTCTTC
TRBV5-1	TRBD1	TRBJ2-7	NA	CASSFRQGVSYEQYF	TGCGCCAGCAGCTTCAGACAGGGGGTCTCCTACGAGCAGTACTTC
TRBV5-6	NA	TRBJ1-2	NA	CASSLGWSGADYGYTF	TGTGCCAGCAGCTTGGGCTGGAGCGGAGCGGACTATGGCTACACCTTC
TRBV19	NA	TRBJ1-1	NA	CASSIWESEAFF	TGTGCCAGTAGTATATGGGAGAGTGAAGCTTTCTTT
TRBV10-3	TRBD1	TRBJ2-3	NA	CAITGQGATDTQYF	TGTGCCATCACCGGACAGGGGGCAACAGATACGCAGTATTTT
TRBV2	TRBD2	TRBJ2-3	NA	CASSEELAGRTDTQYF	TGTGCCAGCAGTGAAGAATTAGCGGGACGCACAGATACGCAGTATTTT
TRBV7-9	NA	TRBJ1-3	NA	CASSLQGSGNTIYF	TGTGCCAGCAGCCTACAGGGTTCCGGAAACACCATATATTTT
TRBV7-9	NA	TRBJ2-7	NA	CASSLVLAPEQDF	TGTGCCAGCAGCTTAGTGCTAGCTCCCGAGCAGGACTTC
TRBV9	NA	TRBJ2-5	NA	CASTRDRGQETQYF	TGTGCCAGCACCCGGGACCGGGGGCAAGAGACCCAGTACTTC
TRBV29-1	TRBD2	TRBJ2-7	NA	CSVEDREGGIANEQYF	TGCAGCGTTGAAGACCGGGAGGGTGGGATAGCTAACGAGCAGTACTTC
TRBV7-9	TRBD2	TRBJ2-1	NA	CASIRGGSYNEQFF	TGTGCTAGCATCCGGGGGGGCTCCTACAATGAGCAGTTCTTC
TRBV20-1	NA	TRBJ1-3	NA	CSAATGIGSGNTIYF	TGCAGTGCTGCCACAGGGATAGGATCTGGAAACACCATATATTTT
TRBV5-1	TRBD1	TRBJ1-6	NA	CASSQGQGADNSPLHF	TGCGCCAGCAGCCAGGGACAGGGGGCCGATAATTCACCCCTCCACTTT
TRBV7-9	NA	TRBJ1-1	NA	CASSLEAREAFF	TGTGCCAGCAGCTTAGAGGCCAGGGAAGCTTTCTTT
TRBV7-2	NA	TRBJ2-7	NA	CASSYQTGPYEQYF	TGTGCCAGCAGCTACCAGACAGGTCCCTACGAGCAGTACTTC
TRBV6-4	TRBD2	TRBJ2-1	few	CASSLWAGDEQFF	TGTGCCAGCAGCTTATGGGCGGGGGATGAGCAGTTCTTC
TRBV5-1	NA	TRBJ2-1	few	CASSLRNDEQFF	TGCGCCAGCAGCCTCAGGAACGATGAGCAGTTCTTC
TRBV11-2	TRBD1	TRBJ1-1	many	CASSSQGADTEAFF	TGTGCCAGCAGCTCACAGGGGGCGGACACTGAAGCTTTCTTT
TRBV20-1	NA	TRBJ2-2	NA	CSARQGSTGELFF	TGCAGTGCTAGACAGGGGTCGACCGGGGAGCTGTTTTTT
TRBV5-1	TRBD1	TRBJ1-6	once	CASSSRQGQASPLHF	TGCGCCAGCAGCTCCCGACAGGGACAGGCTTCACCCCTCCACTTT
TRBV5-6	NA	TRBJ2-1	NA	CASSQSPSSYNEQFF	TGTGCCAGCAGCCAAAGTCCCAGCTCCTACAATGAGCAGTTCTTC
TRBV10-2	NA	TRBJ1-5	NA	CASMEPSFDTLRQPQHF	TGCGCCAGCATGGAGCCTTCCTTCGACACGCTCCGTCAGCCCCAGCATTTT
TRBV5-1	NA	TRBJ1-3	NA	CASSLQQASGNTIYF	TGCGCCAGCAGCTTGCAACAAGCCTCTGGAAACACCATATATTTT
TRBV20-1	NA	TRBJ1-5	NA	CSARDLTGGNQPQHF	TGCAGCGCTAGAGACCTCACTGGAGGGAATCAGCCCCAGCATTTT
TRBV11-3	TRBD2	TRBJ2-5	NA	CASSFDRGDQETQYF	TGTGCCAGCAGCTTCGACCGGGGGGACCAAGAGACCCAGTACTTC